Below, 9 T cell receptor beta chains from the same sample are listed, as sequenced in a study of cytomegalovirus exposure and HLA in healthy donors (dated by TCRdb to about 2017). The library came from the immunoSEQ multiplex PCR assay. The multiplex PCR relied on a mix of 60 forward primers for TCR Vbeta segments and 13 reverse primers for TCR Jbeta segments. What TCRdb holds here is the immuneACCESS table cut down to in-frame rearrangements. Part of the clones is not present; checked against another copy, under half of the missing clones reflect an unresolved V gene, and the others are unexplained. The sample table lists about 160,000 clones, roughly 80% of them with a count of one. Approximately 2% of the sample is held by the ten biggest clonotypes. The specimen was PBMCs. All receptors derive from a man younger than 35 in good health and CMV-seronegative.

This clone has a handful of counts. The chain employs TRBV9 and TRBJ2-2, with 7 bases matching TRBD2. V shed 0 bases, J shed 5 bases, and the junction held 13 bases outside the gene matches. The germline CDR1 and CDR2 sequences are SGDLS and YYNGEE. The CDR3 has 18 amino acids. As DNA, the CDR3 is TGTGCCAGCAGCGTAGGCCACAACGACCCACTAGCGACCGGGGAGCTGTTTTTT. It yields the protein CASSVGHNDPLATGELFF.

This clone was found a few times. The V and J genes are TRBV9 and TRBJ2-3, with 11 bases lining up with TRBD2. Per the germline V gene, CDR1 is SGDLS and CDR2 is YYNGEE. The CDR3 has 15 amino acids. V was pared by 0 bases and J by 9 bases, with 6 bases of the junction left unmatched. CDR3 region: CASSVAEGTSGTQYF. The CDR3 coding sequence is TGTGCCAGCAGCGTAGCCGAGGGGACTAGCGGAACGCAGTATTTT.

In DNA form, the CDR3 reads TGTGCCAGCAGTAGGACAGGGGGTGTGTACAATGAGCAGTTCTTC. Protein product: CASSRTGGVYNEQFF. The chain joins TRBV7-6 to TRBJ2-1; 10 nucleotides align to TRBD1. The ends lost 6 bases at V and 4 bases at J; junction bases unmatched: 6. The CDR3 is 15 residues long. Germline V gives CDR1 SGHVS, CDR2 FNYEAQ.

The chain recombines TRBV7-2 with TRBJ1-3; D might be TRBD1 (6 bases). This CDR3 region has 15 residues. V was clipped by 5 bases and J by 4 bases, with 15 bases between them. Germline CDR1 is SGHTA and CDR2 is FQGNSA. The CDR3 is CASSILQGSGNTIYF. DNA for the CDR3: TGTGCCAGCAGCATACTACAGGGATCCGGAAACACCATATATTTT.

The chain employs TRBV5-5 and TRBJ2-5; maybe TRBD2 (6 bases). CDR1 is SGHKS and CDR2 is YYEKEE in the germline V gene (reference sequence). Trimming stripped 0 bases from V and 1 base from J, with 10 bases between. CDR3 length equals 15 residues. The CDR3 DNA sequence: TGTGCCAGCAGCTTGGGGAGGGGACTCCAAGAGACCCAGTACTTC. Translating gives CASSLGRGLQETQYF.

The V and J genes are TRBV10-3 and TRBJ2-7; perhaps TRBD1 as D (5 bases). V was cut by 8 bases and J by 3 bases, with 11 bases left in between. The CDR3 is made up of 12 amino acids. In germline, CDR1 is ENHRY, CDR2 SYGVKD. The CDR3 nucleotides read TGTGCCATCGGCCCTGACAGCTACGAGCAGTACTTC. Translation gives CAIGPDSYEQYF.

The chain has TRBV16 and TRBJ2-4; D call uncertain. The CDR3 covers 15 residues. CDR1 is KGHSY and CDR2 is FQNENV in the germline V gene. Trimming took 2 bases from V and 7 from J, leaving 15 bases between them. In nucleotides, the CDR3 is TGTGCCAGCAGCCAAGGGCAGGCGCCCCATAACATTCAGTACTTC. It specifies CASSQGQAPHNIQYF.

The chain combines TRBV14 with TRBJ1-1, with a weak D call TRBD1 (5 bases). The CDR3 extends over 17 amino acids. In germline, CDR1 is SGHDN, CDR2 FVKESK. V lost 3 bases and J lost 4, with 21 bases in between. CDR3 loop: CASSQGGWRGRATEAFF. As DNA, the CDR3 is TGTGCCAGCAGCCAGGGGGGGTGGCGGGGAAGGGCCACTGAAGCTTTCTTT. Drawing the rest from reference TRBV14 and TRBJ1-1, the complete variable domain is EAGVTQFPSHSVIEKGQTVTLRCDPISGHDNLYWYRRVMGKEIKFLLHFVKESKQDESGMPNNRFLAERTGGTYSTLKVQPAELEDSGVYFCASSQGGWRGRATEAFFGQGTRLTVV.

J is TRBJ2-3 and V is TRBV6-6; TRBD2 might be the D (5 bases). The CDR3 covers 15 residues. Looked up from germline, CDR1 is MNHNY and CDR2 is SVGAGI (reference sequence). The V and J ends lost 2 bases and 1 base respectively, with 10 bases between them. CDR3 residues: CASSYGGLRTDTQYF. For the CDR3, the DNA is TGTGCCAGCAGTTACGGCGGGTTACGCACAGATACGCAGTATTTT.